Listed below are T cell receptor beta chains from one sample, sequenced in a study of T cell changes during pregnancy in multiple sclerosis. Libraries were prepared by immunoSEQ multiplex PCR; TCRdb keeps only in-frame clonotypes and omits some of them. This table holds about 70,000 clones, roughly 92% found once. Sequencing was performed on peripheral blood, taken in the second trimester of pregnancy. These receptors were taken from a female donor in good health, enrolled as a control in a pregnancy study. The CDR3 runs from the conserved cysteine through the conserved F or W. Each record gives: V gene, J gene, D gene, clone size, CDR3 DNA, CDR3 protein. D genes are given only for firm matches. Rows may omit the clone size; those that give it use once, few, many or a size class.

TRBV15	TRBJ1-1	-	-	TGTGCCACCAGCAGAGATTCCTATAAGGGGCAGTGGATATTTAACACTGAAGCTTTCTTT	CATSRDSYKGQWIFNTEAFF
TRBV9	TRBJ2-3	TRBD2	few	TGTGCCAGCAGCGGAAAGGCACTAGCGGGGGGGCGCTTTAGAGCAGATACGCAGTATTTT	CASSGKALAGGRFRADTQYF
TRBV19	TRBJ1-5	-	-	TGTGCCAGTAGGCCCCGCAACAGGGCATCAGCCCCCCAGCATTTT	CASRPRNRASAPQHF
TRBV6-5	TRBJ1-2	TRBD1	few	TGTGCCAGCAGTCCGGACAGGGTGGGTGGCTACACCTTC	CASSPDRVGGYTF
TRBV9	TRBJ1-1	-	-	TGTGCCAGCAGCGTAGATTGGAGGGGTGAAGCTTTCTTT	CASSVDWRGEAFF
TRBV28	TRBJ2-2	-	once	TGTGCCAGCAGTGCCCGGGATCTGGGCCGGGAGCTGTTTTTT	CASSARDLGRELFF
TRBV14	TRBJ1-1	-	few	TGTGCCAGCAGCCAAGATCCGATACCAGGGCGAGGCACTGAAGCTTTCTTT	CASSQDPIPGRGTEAFF
TRBV27	TRBJ1-4	-	-	TGTGCCAGCAGTACCACCGGAGCAACTAATGAAAAACTGTTTTTT	CASSTTGATNEKLFF
TRBV19	TRBJ1-1	-	-	TGTGCCAGTAGTATTGTACAGGGAACAAACACTGAAGCTTTCTTT	CASSIVQGTNTEAFF
TRBV9	TRBJ2-1	-	-	TGTGCCAGCAGCGTTCAGGGCACGGGCTCCTACAATGAGCAGTTCTTC	CASSVQGTGSYNEQFF
TRBV7-2	TRBJ1-2	-	once	TGTGCCAGCAGCTGGGGCAGTTTCTCTGGAGGCTACACCTTC	CASSWGSFSGGYTF
TRBV7-9	TRBJ1-5	TRBD1	-	TGTGCCAGCGGGACAGGGAAGCAGCCCCAGCATTTT	CASGTGKQPQHF
TRBV7-9	TRBJ2-1	TRBD2	-	TGTGCCAGCAGCCGACCGGGACTAGCGGGGGATGAGCAGTTCTTC	CASSRPGLAGDEQFF
TRBV9	TRBJ1-1	-	few	TGTGCCAGCAGCGTAGAGGGTGACGGGATGAGGGAAGCTTTCTTT	CASSVEGDGMREAFF
TRBV27	TRBJ1-6	-	-	TGTGCCAGCAGCGAGAGGGCTTCACCCCTCCACTTT	CASSERASPLHF
TRBV5-1	TRBJ2-7	-	-	TGCGCCAGCAGCTTGGGACAGGAGGCCTCCTACGAGCAGTACTTC	CASSLGQEASYEQYF
TRBV7-2	TRBJ1-6	-	-	TGTGCCAGCAGCCTAGGGGACACCTATAATTCACCCCTCCACTTT	CASSLGDTYNSPLHF
TRBV9	TRBJ1-2	-	-	TGTGCCAGCAGCGTAGGCAAAACTTTGGGCAGACACTATGGCTACACCTTC	CASSVGKTLGRHYGYTF
TRBV18	TRBJ1-2	TRBD1	-	TGTGCCAGCTCACCGGGAACAGGGGGAAGGTCCTATGGCTACACCTTC	CASSPGTGGRSYGYTF
TRBV9	TRBJ1-2	TRBD1	-	TGTGCCAGCACGGGACAGGGGGCGATTGGCTATGGCTACACCTTC	CASTGQGAIGYGYTF
TRBV4-3	TRBJ1-1	TRBD1	-	TGCGCCAGCAGCCGGGAACAGGGGGCTGTCACTGAAGCTTTCTTT	CASSREQGAVTEAFF
TRBV5-1	TRBJ2-3	-	-	TGCGCCAGCAGCTTGGTTCTTACTAGCACAGATACGCAGTATTTT	CASSLVLTSTDTQYF
TRBV18	TRBJ2-1	-	-	TGTGCCAGCTCACCCTCACGGAGCTCCTACAATGAGCAGTTCTTC	CASSPSRSSYNEQFF
TRBV7-9	TRBJ2-5	-	once	TGTGCCAGCAGCTTTACTGAGACCCAGTACTTC	CASSFTETQYF
TRBV13	TRBJ2-2	-	-	TGTGCCAGCAGCTCGAATAGGGCAGGGGAGAACACCGGGGAGCTGTTTTTT	CASSSNRAGENTGELFF
TRBV2	TRBJ2-1	-	-	TGTGCCAGCACAACAGGAATTGAGCAGTTCTTC	CASTTGIEQFF
TRBV5-1	TRBJ2-2	TRBD2	-	TGCGCCAGCAGCTTGGATAGCGGGCCAGGGGAGCTGTTTTTT	CASSLDSGPGELFF
TRBV6-1	TRBJ1-5	TRBD1	-	TGTGCCAGCAGTCCTTCGACAGGGGCAAATCAGCCCCAGCATTTT	CASSPSTGANQPQHF
TRBV5-1	TRBJ2-7	-	-	TGCGCCAGCAGCCTGTTGGGTAGTAGCGCCTACGAGCAGTACTTC	CASSLLGSSAYEQYF
TRBV6-4	TRBJ1-6	-	-	TGTGCCAGCAGCGAGCTTGGCGGCGATAATTCACCCCTCCACTTT	CASSELGGDNSPLHF
TRBV2	TRBJ1-2	TRBD1	-	TGTGCCAGTTTGGGACAGCTGTTAGGCTACACCTTC	CASLGQLLGYTF
TRBV6-5	TRBJ2-2	TRBD2	-	TGTGCCAGCAGTTACTTGGCGGGGGTCACCGGGGAGCTGTTTTTT	CASSYLAGVTGELFF
TRBV5-4	TRBJ2-2	TRBD1	-	TGTGCCAGCAGCTTCCGGGACAGACCTACGAACACCGGGGAGCTGTTTTTT	CASSFRDRPTNTGELFF
TRBV9	TRBJ1-4	TRBD1	-	TGTGCCAGCAGCGTAGCTACGGGACAGGCAACTAATGAAAAACTGTTTTTT	CASSVATGQATNEKLFF
TRBV4-2	TRBJ2-7	-	-	TGTGCCAGCAGCCAAGAAACTAGTCCCCAGGGGCACGGGCAGTACTTC	CASSQETSPQGHGQYF
TRBV12-5	TRBJ1-5	-	-	TGTGCTAGTGGTTTGGCTTATTCCAGGGTCCAGCCCCAGCATTTT	CASGLAYSRVQPQHF
TRBV5-1	TRBJ1-3	-	-	TGCGCCAGCAGCTTCGGTAAAAGTGGAAACACCATATATTTT	CASSFGKSGNTIYF
TRBV18	TRBJ2-5	TRBD1	-	TGTGCCAGCTCACGGGGGACAGCCATAGAGACCCAGTACTTC	CASSRGTAIETQYF
TRBV18	TRBJ2-7	-	-	TGTGCCAGCTCACCGGGGCCCTCCTACGAGCAGTACTTC	CASSPGPSYEQYF
TRBV28	TRBJ2-7	-	-	TGTGCCAGCAGTTTTAGTCTCTACGAGCAGTACTTC	CASSFSLYEQYF
TRBV29-1	TRBJ2-1	-	-	TGCAGCGTTGGTGAGGGCAGAGAGTTCTTC	CSVGEGREFF
TRBV28	TRBJ1-5	TRBD1	-	TGTGCCAGCAGCCGAGGGGACAGGTATAGCAATCAGCCCCAGCATTTT	CASSRGDRYSNQPQHF
TRBV9	TRBJ1-2	TRBD1	-	TGTGCCAGCAGCCTTACCGGGACAGGGTCTAATGGCTACACCTTC	CASSLTGTGSNGYTF
TRBV2	TRBJ2-3	-	-	TGTGCCAGCAGTGATTTGGACAGCAGCACAGATACGCAGTATTTT	CASSDLDSSTDTQYF
TRBV27	TRBJ1-5	-	-	TGTGCCAGCAGTCCTCGGGGTATAGATGTTCAGCCCCAGCATTTT	CASSPRGIDVQPQHF
TRBV7-8	TRBJ2-7	-	-	TGTGCCAGCAGCTTAGGGGGGCCGGGCAGGCCCTACGAGCAGTACTTC	CASSLGGPGRPYEQYF
TRBV11-2	TRBJ1-2	TRBD1	-	TGTGCCAGCAGCTTTACTCTGGGACAGGTCGAATATGGCTACACCTTC	CASSFTLGQVEYGYTF
TRBV27	TRBJ1-6	TRBD1	-	TGTGCCAGCAACTCGGGACAGTCTAATTCACCCCTCCACTTT	CASNSGQSNSPLHF
TRBV14	TRBJ2-7	-	-	TGTGCCAGCAGCCAGAATTGGGGAACCCGACAGCTTTTCCACGAGCAGTACTTC	CASSQNWGTRQLFHEQYF